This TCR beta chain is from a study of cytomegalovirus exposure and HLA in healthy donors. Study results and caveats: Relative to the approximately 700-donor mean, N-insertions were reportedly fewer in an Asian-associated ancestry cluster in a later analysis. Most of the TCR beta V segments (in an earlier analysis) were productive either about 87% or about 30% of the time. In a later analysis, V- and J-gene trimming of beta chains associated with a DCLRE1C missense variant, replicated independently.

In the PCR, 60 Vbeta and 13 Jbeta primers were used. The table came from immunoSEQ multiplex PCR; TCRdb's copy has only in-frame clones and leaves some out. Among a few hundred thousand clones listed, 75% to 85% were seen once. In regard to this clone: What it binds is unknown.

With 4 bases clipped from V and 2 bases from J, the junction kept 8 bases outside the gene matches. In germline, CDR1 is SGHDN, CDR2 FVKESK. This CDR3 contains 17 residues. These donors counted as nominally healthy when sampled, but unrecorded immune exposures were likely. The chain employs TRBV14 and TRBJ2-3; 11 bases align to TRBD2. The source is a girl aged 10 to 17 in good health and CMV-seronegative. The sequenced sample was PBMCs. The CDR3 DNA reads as TGTGCCAGCAGCCGAGGGACTAGCGGACTTCACACAGATACGCAGTATTTT. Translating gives CASSRGTSGLHTDTQYF.